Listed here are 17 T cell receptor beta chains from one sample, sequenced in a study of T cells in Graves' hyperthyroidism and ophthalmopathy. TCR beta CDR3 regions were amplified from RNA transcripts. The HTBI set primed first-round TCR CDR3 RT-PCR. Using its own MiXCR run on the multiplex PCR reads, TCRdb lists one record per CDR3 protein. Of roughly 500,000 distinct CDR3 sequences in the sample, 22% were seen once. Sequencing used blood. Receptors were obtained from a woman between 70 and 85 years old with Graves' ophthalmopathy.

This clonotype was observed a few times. CDR3 DNA: TGTGCCTGGATTTGGTCGGGATTGAGCTATGGCTACACCTTC. Its translation is CAWIWSGLSYGYTF. The rearrangement joins TRBV30 to TRBJ1-2; no clear D. The CDR3 extends over 14 amino acids. Germline CDR1 and CDR2: GTSNPN and SVGIG (reference sequence). V lost 4 bases and J lost 4, with 16 bases in between.

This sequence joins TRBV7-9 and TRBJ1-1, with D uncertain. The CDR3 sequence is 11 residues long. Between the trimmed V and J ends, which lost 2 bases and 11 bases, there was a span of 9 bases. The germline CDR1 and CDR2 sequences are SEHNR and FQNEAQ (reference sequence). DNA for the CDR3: TGTGCCAGCAGCTTACCCGGGTTGGCTTTCTTT. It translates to CASSLPGLAFF.

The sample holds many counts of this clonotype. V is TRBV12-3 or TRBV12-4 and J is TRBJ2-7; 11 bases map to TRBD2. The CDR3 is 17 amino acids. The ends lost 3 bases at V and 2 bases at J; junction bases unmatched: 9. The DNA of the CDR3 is TGTGCCAGCAGTTTTAGTTCGGGACTAGCGGTCCCCTACGAGCAGTACTTC. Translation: CASSFSSGLAVPYEQYF.

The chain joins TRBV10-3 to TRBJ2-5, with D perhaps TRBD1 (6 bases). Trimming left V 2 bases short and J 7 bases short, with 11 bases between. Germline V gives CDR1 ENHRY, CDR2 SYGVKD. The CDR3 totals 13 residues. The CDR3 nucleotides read TGTGCCATCAGTGAGGACAGGTCGGGGACCCAGTACTTC. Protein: CAISEDRSGTQYF.

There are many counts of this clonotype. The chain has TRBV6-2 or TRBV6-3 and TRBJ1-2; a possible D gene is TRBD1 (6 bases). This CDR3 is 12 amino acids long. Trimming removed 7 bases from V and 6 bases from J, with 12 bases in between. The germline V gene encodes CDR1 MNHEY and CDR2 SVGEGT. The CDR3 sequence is CASNTPGDGYTF. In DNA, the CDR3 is TGTGCCAGCAATACTCCAGGGGATGGCTACACCTTC.

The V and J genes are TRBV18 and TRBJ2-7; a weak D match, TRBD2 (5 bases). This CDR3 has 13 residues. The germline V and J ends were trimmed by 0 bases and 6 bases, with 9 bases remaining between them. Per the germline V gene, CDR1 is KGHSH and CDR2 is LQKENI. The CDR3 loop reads CASSPPEGLEQYF. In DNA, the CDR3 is TGTGCCAGCTCACCACCTGAGGGCCTCGAGCAGTACTTC.

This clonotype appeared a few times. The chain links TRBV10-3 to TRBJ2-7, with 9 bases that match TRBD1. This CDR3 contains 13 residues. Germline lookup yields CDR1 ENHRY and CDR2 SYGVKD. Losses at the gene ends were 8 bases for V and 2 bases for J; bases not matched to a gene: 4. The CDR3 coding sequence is TGTGCCATCCGGGACAGGGAAGCCTACGAGCAGTACTTC. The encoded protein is CAIRDREAYEQYF.

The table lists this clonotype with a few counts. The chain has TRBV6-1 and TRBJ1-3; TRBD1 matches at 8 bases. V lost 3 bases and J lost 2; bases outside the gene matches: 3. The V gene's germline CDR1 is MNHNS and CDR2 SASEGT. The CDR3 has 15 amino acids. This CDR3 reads CASSEAGGPGNTIYF. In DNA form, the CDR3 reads TGTGCCAGCAGTGAGGCAGGGGGCCCTGGAAACACCATATATTTT.

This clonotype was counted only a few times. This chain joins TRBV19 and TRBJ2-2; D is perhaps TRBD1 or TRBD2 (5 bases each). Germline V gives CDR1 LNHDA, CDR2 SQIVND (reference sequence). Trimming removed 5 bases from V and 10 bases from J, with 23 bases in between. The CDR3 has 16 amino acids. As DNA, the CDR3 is TGTGCCAGTAGTCGAGGTCGGGGTGACGGGGCCGCGGAGCTGTTTTTT. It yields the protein CASSRGRGDGAAELFF. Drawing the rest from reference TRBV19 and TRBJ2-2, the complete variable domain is DGGITQSPKYLFRKEGQNVTLSCEQNLNHDAMYWYRQDPGQGLRLIYYSQIVNDFQKGDIAEGYSVSREKKESFPLTVTSAQKNPTAFYLCASSRGRGDGAAELFFGEGSRLTVL.

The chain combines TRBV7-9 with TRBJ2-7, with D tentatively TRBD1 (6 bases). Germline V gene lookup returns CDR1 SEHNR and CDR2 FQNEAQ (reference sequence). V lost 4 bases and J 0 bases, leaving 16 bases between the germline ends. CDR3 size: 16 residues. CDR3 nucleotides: TGTGCCAGCAGCTCTACAGGGAAACGAAGCTCCTACGAGCAGTACTTC. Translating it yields CASSSTGKRSSYEQYF.

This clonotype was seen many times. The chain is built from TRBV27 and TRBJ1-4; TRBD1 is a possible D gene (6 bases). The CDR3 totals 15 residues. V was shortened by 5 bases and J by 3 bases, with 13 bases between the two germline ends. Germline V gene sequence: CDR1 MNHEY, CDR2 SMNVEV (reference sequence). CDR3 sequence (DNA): TGTGCCAGCAGTCCTTCCGGGGGCTCTAATGAAAAACTGTTTTTT. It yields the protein CASSPSGGSNEKLFF.

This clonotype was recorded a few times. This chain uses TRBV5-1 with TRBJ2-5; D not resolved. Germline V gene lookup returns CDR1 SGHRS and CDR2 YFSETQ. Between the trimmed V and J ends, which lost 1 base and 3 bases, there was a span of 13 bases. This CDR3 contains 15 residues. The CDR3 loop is CASSLSFRIEETQYF. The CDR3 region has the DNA TGCGCCAGCAGCTTGAGTTTTCGGATAGAAGAGACCCAGTACTTC.

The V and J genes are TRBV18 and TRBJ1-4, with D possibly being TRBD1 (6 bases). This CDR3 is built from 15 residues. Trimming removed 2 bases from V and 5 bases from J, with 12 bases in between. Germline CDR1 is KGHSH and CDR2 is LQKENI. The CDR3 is CASSPETGINEKLFF. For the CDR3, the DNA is TGTGCCAGCTCACCAGAGACAGGAATCAATGAAAAACTGTTTTTT.

In DNA, the CDR3 is TGCAGTGCTAGAGACAGGGCCAAAAATGAAAAACTGTTTTTT. Translated: CSARDRAKNEKLFF. The chain couples TRBV20-1 to TRBJ1-4; tentatively, D is TRBD1 (5 bases). Trimming cost V 0 bases and J 5 bases, with 10 bases left between them. Germline V gene sequence: CDR1 DFQATT, CDR2 SNEGSKA (reference sequence). The CDR3 is 14 residues long.

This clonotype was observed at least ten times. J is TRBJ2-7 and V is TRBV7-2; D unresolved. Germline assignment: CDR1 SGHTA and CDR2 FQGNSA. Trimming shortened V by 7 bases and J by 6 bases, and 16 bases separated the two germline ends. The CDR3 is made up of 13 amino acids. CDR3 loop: CASIKWGGFEQYF. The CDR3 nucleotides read TGTGCCAGCATAAAGTGGGGTGGTTTCGAGCAGTACTTC. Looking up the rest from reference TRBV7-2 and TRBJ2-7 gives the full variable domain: GAGVSQSPSNKVTEKGKDVELRCDPISGHTALYWYRQSLGQGLEFLIYFQGNSAPDKSGLPSDRFSAERTGGSVSTLTIQRTQQEDSAVYLCASIKWGGFEQYFGPGTRLTVT.

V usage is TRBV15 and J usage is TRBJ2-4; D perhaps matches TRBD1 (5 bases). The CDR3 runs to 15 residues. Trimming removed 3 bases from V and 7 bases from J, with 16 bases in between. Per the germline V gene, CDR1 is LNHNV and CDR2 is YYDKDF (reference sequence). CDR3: CATSRGLTEANIQYF. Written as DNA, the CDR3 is TGTGCCACCAGCAGGGGGTTGACAGAAGCTAACATTCAGTACTTC.

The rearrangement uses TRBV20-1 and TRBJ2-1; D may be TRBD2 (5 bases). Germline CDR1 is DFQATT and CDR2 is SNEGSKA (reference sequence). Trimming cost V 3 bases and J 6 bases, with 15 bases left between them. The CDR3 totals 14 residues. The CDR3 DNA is TGCAGTGCTAGGAGCCCTAGCCTTGTCAATGAGCAGTTCTTC. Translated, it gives CSARSPSLVNEQFF.